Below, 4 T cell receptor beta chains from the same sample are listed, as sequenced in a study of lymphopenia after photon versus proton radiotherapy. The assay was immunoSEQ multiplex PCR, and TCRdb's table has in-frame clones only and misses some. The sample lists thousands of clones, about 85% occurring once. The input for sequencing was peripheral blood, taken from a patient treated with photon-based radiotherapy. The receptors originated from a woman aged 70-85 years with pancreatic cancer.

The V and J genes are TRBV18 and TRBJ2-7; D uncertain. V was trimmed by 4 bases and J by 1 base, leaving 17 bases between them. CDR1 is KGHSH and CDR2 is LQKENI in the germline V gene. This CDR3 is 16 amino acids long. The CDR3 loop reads CASSLLPGSNSYEQYF. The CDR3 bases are TGTGCCAGCTCACTTTTACCGGGCTCAAATTCCTACGAGCAGTACTTC.

For the CDR3, the DNA is TGTGCCAGCAGTTACTCGGCGGGAGTCACAGATACGCAGTATTTT. This codes for CASSYSAGVTDTQYF. The chain recombines TRBV6-5 with TRBJ2-3, with 7 bases that match TRBD2. The CDR3 loop spans 15 amino acids. Germline V lookup: CDR1 MNHEY, CDR2 SVGAGI. The junction had 2 bases not matched to a gene; V was cut back by 0 bases and J by 2 bases.

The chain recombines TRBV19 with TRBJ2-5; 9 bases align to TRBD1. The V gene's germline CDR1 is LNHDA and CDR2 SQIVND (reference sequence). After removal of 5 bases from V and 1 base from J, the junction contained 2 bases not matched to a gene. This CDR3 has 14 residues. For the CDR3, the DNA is TGTGCCAGTAGTCTGGGACAGGGCCAAGAGACCCAGTACTTC. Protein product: CASSLGQGQETQYF.

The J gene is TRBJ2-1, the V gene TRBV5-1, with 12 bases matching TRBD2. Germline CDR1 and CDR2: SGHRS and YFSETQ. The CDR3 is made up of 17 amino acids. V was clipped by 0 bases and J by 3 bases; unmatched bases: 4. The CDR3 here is CASSLGTSGNLYNEQFF. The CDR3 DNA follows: TGCGCCAGCAGCTTGGGGACTAGCGGGAATCTCTACAATGAGCAGTTCTTC.